Listed here are 13 T cell receptor beta chains from one sample, sequenced in a study of cytomegalovirus exposure and HLA in healthy donors. Primers for the PCR totalled 60 Vbeta and 13 Jbeta. Method: immunoSEQ multiplex PCR; TCRdb's copy keeps in-frame clones and lacks some. The sample has 60,000 to 75,000 clones; approximately 79% are singletons. Specimen: PBMCs. The receptors shown here come from a woman aged 30 to 39 in good health and CMV-seronegative.

J is TRBJ2-2 and V is TRBV29-1, with D possibly TRBD2 on 6 matching bases. Per germline, CDR1 SQVTM and CDR2 ANQGSEA. V was clipped by 3 bases and J by 4 bases, with 12 bases between them. The CDR3 spans 14 residues. CDR3 protein: CSVDGGVSTGELFF. DNA of the CDR3: TGCAGCGTTGATGGAGGGGTGAGCACCGGGGAGCTGTTTTTT.

The chain recombines TRBV10-3 with TRBJ1-6; the D gene is possibly TRBD1 (5 bases). The germline V gene encodes CDR1 ENHRY and CDR2 SYGVKD. Trimming took off 2 bases at V and 13 bases at J, with 12 bases between the two ends. The CDR3 runs 13 residues. As DNA, the CDR3 is TGTGCCATCAGTGAGCCGGGCAGGGATCCCCTCCACTTT. Protein: CAISEPGRDPLHF.

The count of this clone is one. The CDR3 region has the DNA TGTGCCAGTACGGGGGGCTATCAGCCCCAGCATTTT. Translated, it gives CASTGGYQPQHF. The chain combines TRBV19 with TRBJ1-5, with D tentatively TRBD1 (6 bases). V lost 7 bases and J lost 5, with 9 bases in between. The CDR3 consists of 12 residues. From germline, CDR1 is LNHDA and CDR2 SQIVND (reference sequence). The full variable domain, rest sourced from reference TRBV19 and TRBJ1-5, is DGGITQSPKYLFRKEGQNVTLSCEQNLNHDAMYWYRQDPGQGLRLIYYSQIVNDFQKGDIAEGYSVSREKKESFPLTVTSAQKNPTAFYLCASTGGYQPQHFGDGTRLSIL.

The chain uses TRBV6-4 and TRBJ2-1; 10 nucleotides line up with TRBD1. The CDR3 length is 14 residues. V dropped 5 bases and J dropped 5; count of bases not matched to a gene: 3. CDR1 and CDR2 (germline): MRHNA, SNTAGT. CDR3 residues: CASSRDRGNNEQFF. The CDR3 bases are TGTGCCAGCAGTCGGGACAGGGGAAACAATGAGCAGTTCTTC.

The rearrangement joins TRBV7-9 to TRBJ2-1; 9 positions agree with TRBD2. Germline V gives CDR1 SEHNR, CDR2 FQNEAQ (reference sequence). CDR3 length: 14 amino acids. The trim removed 6 bases at V and 8 bases at J, leaving 8 bases unmatched. The CDR3 nucleotides read TGTGCCAGCAGGCTAGCGGGACTTAGGGATGAGCAGTTCTTC. Protein: CASRLAGLRDEQFF.

The chain joins TRBV30 to TRBJ1-1, with D possibly TRBD1 on 6 matching bases. CDR1 is GTSNPN, CDR2 SVGIG, per germline (reference sequence). The V gene lost 5 bases and the J gene lost 0 bases, with 10 bases spanning the gap. CDR3 length: 13 residues. CDR3 loop: CAWLGGLNTEAFF. CDR3 nucleotide sequence: TGTGCCTGGCTGGGGGGGCTGAACACTGAAGCTTTCTTT.

The J gene is TRBJ1-1, the V gene TRBV5-4; D remains ambiguous. V lost 4 bases and J lost 0, with 10 bases in between. The CDR3 is 14 residues long. The germline V gene encodes CDR1 SGHNT and CDR2 YYREEE (reference sequence). The CDR3 nucleotides are TGTGCCAGCAGCCCCGGAGGAGTGAACACTGAAGCTTTCTTT. Its protein product is CASSPGGVNTEAFF.

This sequence joins TRBV5-4 and TRBJ2-7; 8 positions match TRBD1. The CDR3 covers 13 residues. The junction had 5 bases not matched to a gene; V was cut back by 4 bases and J by 5 bases. In germline, CDR1 is SGHNT, CDR2 YYREEE (reference sequence). The CDR3 is CASSDGQGNEQYF. DNA for the CDR3: TGTGCCAGCAGCGACGGACAGGGCAACGAGCAGTACTTC.

In the case of this clone: Within the sample, other DNA sequences also encode this same CDR3. The chain couples TRBV7-2 to TRBJ1-2, with 9 bases matching TRBD1. V lost 5 bases and J lost 5; bases outside the gene matches: 6. The length of the CDR3 is 14 residues. Germline CDR1 SGHTA, CDR2 FQGNSA. CDR3 nucleotides: TGTGCCAGCAGCCCGTGGACAGGGGAGTATGGCTACACCTTC. Translating it yields CASSPWTGEYGYTF.

The V call is TRBV7-9, the J call TRBJ2-1; TRBD1 agrees at 8 bases. Per germline, CDR1 SEHNR and CDR2 FQNEAQ (reference sequence). The J segment lost 7 bases and the V segment lost 4 bases, leaving 3 bases of the junction unmatched. The CDR3 length is 13 residues. The CDR3 sequence is CASSSDRVNEQFF. CDR3 DNA: TGTGCCAGCAGCTCGGACAGGGTGAATGAGCAGTTCTTC. Using reference TRBV7-9 and TRBJ2-1 for the parts outside the CDR3, the full variable domain is DTGVSQNPRHKITKRGQNVTFRCDPISEHNRLYWYRQTLGQGPEFLTYFQNEAQLEKSRLLSDRFSAERPKGSFSTLEIQRTEQGDSAMYLCASSSDRVNEQFFGPGTRLTVL.

This chain uses TRBV2 with TRBJ1-4; 7 bases align to TRBD1. CDR1 is SNHLY and CDR2 is FYNNEI in the germline V gene. Losses at the gene ends were 3 bases for V and 7 bases for J; bases not matched to a gene: 8. The CDR3 consists of 15 residues. This CDR3 is CASSEETGLSEKLFF. CDR3 DNA: TGTGCCAGCAGTGAGGAGACAGGGCTTAGTGAAAAACTGTTTTTT.

This chain links TRBV27 with TRBJ1-2, with TRBD1 matching 8 bases. CDR3 length: 16 residues. Trimming took 2 bases from V and 4 from J; bases not matched to a gene: 9. From germline, CDR1 is MNHEY and CDR2 SMNVEV (reference sequence). The CDR3 protein is CASSLGVDRDTYGYTF. In nucleotides, the CDR3 is TGTGCCAGCAGTTTAGGAGTGGACAGGGACACCTATGGCTACACCTTC.

The rearrangement joins TRBV7-9 to TRBJ1-3; 7 bases align to TRBD1. Germline V lookup: CDR1 SEHNR, CDR2 FQNEAQ (reference sequence). The V gene end was trimmed by 5 bases and the J gene end by 2 bases; junction bases not matched to a gene: 0. This CDR3 has 13 residues. CDR3 region: CASSDRAGNTIYF. The CDR3 DNA reads TGTGCCAGCAGCGACAGGGCTGGAAACACCATATATTTT.